The source of this TCR beta chain is a study of radiation and T cells in renal cell carcinoma. Only in-frame clones appear in the TCRdb table, and some are missing; sequencing was by immunoSEQ multiplex PCR. The sample holds around 94,000 clones, around 81% seen once. Regarding time point: blood 4 weeks post-SBRT, at nephrectomy. Treatment given: 15 Gy SBRT to primary tumor, nephrectomy 4 weeks later. Looked up from germline, CDR1 is KGHSH and CDR2 is LQKENI. Trimming removed 5 bases from V and 2 bases from J, with 10 bases in between. CDR3 length equals 13 residues. This chain links TRBV18 with TRBJ2-7, with D tentatively TRBD2 (6 bases). This specimen consisted of blood, obtained from a patient whose treatment included radiotherapy and nephrectomy. The receptor was derived from a man in his forties or fifties with renal cell carcinoma. This chain's CDR3 is CASSTGLPYEQYF. CDR3 coding DNA: TGTGCCAGCTCAACGGGACTCCCCTACGAGCAGTACTTC.